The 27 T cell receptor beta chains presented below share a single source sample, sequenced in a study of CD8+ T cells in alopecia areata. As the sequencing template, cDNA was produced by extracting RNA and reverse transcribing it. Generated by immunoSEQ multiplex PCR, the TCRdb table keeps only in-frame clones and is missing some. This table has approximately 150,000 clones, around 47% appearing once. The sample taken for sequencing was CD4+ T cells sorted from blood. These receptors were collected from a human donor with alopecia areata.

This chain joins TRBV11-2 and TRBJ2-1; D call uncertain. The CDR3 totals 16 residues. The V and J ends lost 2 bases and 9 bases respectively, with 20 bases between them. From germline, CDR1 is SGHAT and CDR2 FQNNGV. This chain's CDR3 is CASSLMSRPTVSEQFF. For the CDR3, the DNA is TGTGCCAGCAGCTTAATGTCCAGGCCTACTGTCTCTGAGCAGTTCTTC. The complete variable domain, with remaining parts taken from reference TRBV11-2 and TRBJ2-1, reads EAGVAQSPRYKIIEKRQSVAFWCNPISGHATLYWYQQILGQGPKLLIQFQNNGVVDDSQLPKDRFSAERLKGVDSTLKIQPAKLEDSAVYLCASSLMSRPTVSEQFFGPGTRLTVL.

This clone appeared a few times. CDR3 nucleotide sequence: TGCGCCAGCAGCTGGGGGTCTAGCGAGCACAATGAGCAGTTCTTC. Protein sequence: CASSWGSSEHNEQFF. V gene TRBV5-1 combines with J gene TRBJ2-1, with D tentatively TRBD2 (6 bases). The germline CDR1 and CDR2 sequences are SGHRS and YFSETQ. The CDR3 spans 15 residues. Trimming left V 3 bases short and J 5 bases short, with 15 bases between.

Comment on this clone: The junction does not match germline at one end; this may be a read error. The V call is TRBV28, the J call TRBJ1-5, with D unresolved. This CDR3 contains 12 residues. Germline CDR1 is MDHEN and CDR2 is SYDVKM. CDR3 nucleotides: TGTGCTAGCACGGCTTACAATCAGCCCCAGCATTTT. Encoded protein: CASTAYNQPQHF.

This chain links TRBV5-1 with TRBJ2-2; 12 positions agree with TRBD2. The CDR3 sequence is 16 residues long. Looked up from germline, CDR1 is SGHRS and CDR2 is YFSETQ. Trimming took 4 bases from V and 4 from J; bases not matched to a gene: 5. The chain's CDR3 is CASSKRTSGATGELFF. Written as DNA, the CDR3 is TGCGCCAGCAGCAAACGGACTAGCGGGGCCACCGGGGAGCTGTTTTTT.

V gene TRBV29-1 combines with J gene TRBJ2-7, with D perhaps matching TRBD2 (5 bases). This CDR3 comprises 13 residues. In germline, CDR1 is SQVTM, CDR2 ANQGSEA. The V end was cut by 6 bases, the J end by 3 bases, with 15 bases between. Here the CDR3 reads CSVALGLLYEQYF. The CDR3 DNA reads TGCAGCGTCGCTCTTGGACTGCTCTACGAGCAGTACTTC.

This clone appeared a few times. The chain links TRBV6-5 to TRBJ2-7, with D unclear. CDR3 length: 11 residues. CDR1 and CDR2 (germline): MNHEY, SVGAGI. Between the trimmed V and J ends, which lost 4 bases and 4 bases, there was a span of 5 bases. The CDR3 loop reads CASSSLYEQYF. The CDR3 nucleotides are TGTGCCAGCAGTTCCCTGTACGAGCAGTACTTC.

The DNA of the CDR3 is TGCAGCGGCCGACCGTCAGGGAATGAAAAACTGTTTTTT. The encoded protein is CSGRPSGNEKLFF. This rearrangement joins TRBV29-1 to TRBJ1-4, with a possible D match to TRBD1 (5 bases). Trimming took 7 bases from V and 5 from J, leaving 14 bases between them. The CDR3 has 13 amino acids. Germline values: CDR1 SQVTM, CDR2 ANQGSEA.

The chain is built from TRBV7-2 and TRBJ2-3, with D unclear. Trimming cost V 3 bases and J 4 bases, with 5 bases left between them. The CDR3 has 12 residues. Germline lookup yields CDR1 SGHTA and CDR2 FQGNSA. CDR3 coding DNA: TGTGCCAGCAGCTTTTACGCAGATACGCAGTATTTT. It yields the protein CASSFYADTQYF.

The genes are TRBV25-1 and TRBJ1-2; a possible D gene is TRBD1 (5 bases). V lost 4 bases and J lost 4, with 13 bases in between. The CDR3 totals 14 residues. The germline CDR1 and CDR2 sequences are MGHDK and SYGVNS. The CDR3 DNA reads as TGTGCCAGCAGTGCACACGCCGGGACCTATGGCTACACCTTC. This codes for CASSAHAGTYGYTF.

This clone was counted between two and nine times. DNA for the CDR3: TGCAGCGTTGGAGTAGGGGGACGCGGCTACACCTTC. Encoded protein: CSVGVGGRGYTF. The chain recombines TRBV29-1 with TRBJ1-2, with D perhaps matching TRBD1 (6 bases). Trimming cost V 4 bases and J 8 bases, with 14 bases left between them. This CDR3 spans 12 amino acids. Per the germline V gene, CDR1 is SQVTM and CDR2 is ANQGSEA.

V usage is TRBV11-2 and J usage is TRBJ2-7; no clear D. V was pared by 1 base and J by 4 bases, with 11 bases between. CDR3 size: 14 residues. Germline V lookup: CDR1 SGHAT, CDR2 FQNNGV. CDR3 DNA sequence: TGTGCCAGCAGCTTAGTACGGTTACGGTACGAGCAGTACTTC. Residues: CASSLVRLRYEQYF.

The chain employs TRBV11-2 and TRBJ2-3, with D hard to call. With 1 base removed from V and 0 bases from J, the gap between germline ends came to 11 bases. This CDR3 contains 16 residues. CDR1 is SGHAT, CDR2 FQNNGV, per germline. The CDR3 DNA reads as TGTGCCAGCAGCTTAGCGGCAGGAACTAGCACAGATACGCAGTATTTT. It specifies CASSLAAGTSTDTQYF.

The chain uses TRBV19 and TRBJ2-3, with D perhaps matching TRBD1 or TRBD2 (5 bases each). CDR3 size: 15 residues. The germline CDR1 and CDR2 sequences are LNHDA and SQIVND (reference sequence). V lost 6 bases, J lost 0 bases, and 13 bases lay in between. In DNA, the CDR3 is TGTGCCAGTAGGATCGGGACGGGAAGCACAGATACGCAGTATTTT. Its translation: CASRIGTGSTDTQYF.

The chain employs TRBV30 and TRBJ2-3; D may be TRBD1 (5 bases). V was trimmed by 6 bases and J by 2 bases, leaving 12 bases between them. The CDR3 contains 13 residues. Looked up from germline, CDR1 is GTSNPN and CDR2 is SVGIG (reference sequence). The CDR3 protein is CACSGHFTDTQYF. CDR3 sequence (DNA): TGTGCCTGTTCCGGACACTTCACAGATACGCAGTATTTT.

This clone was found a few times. Here the CDR3 DNA reads TGTGCCAGCAGTGAGGCCGGGACAGGGGTGGTGAGGGAGCTGTTTTTT. Amino acids: CASSEAGTGVVRELFF. V usage is TRBV28 and J usage is TRBJ2-2; 10 bases fit TRBD1. The V and J ends lost 5 bases and 9 bases, in that order; junction bases with no gene match: 12. This CDR3 is built from 16 residues. Germline assignment: CDR1 MDHEN and CDR2 SYDVKM.

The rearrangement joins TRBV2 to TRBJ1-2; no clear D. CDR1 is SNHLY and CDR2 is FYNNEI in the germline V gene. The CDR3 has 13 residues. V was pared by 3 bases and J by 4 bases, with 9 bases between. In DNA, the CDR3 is TGTGCCAGCAGTGAGAGTCAGACCTATGGCTACACCTTC. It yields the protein CASSESQTYGYTF.

CDR3 sequence (DNA): TGCAGCGTGGGACAAGCTTACGAGCAGTACTTC. Translating gives CSVGQAYEQYF. This rearrangement joins TRBV29-1 to TRBJ2-7; tentative D call: TRBD1 (6 bases). V gave up 6 bases and J gave up 4 bases, with 10 bases separating them. Germline V gene sequence: CDR1 SQVTM, CDR2 ANQGSEA. The CDR3 contains 11 residues.

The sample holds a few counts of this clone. The DNA of the CDR3 is TGTGCCAGCAGCTTAATGCCAGGGGGCGTTTACGGCTACACCTTC. The encoded protein is CASSLMPGGVYGYTF. The chain joins TRBV7-9 to TRBJ1-2; 8 nucleotides agree with TRBD1. Germline CDR1 SEHNR, CDR2 FQNEAQ (reference sequence). The junction had 10 bases not matched to a gene; V was cut back by 2 bases and J by 8 bases. This CDR3 is built from 15 residues.

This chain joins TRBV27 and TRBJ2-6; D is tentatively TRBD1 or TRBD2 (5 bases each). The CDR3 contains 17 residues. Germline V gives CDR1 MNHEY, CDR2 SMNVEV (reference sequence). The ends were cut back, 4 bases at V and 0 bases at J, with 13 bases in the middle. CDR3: CASSSGTHGSGANVLTF. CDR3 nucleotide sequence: TGTGCCAGCAGTTCCGGGACGCATGGCTCTGGGGCCAACGTCCTGACTTTC.

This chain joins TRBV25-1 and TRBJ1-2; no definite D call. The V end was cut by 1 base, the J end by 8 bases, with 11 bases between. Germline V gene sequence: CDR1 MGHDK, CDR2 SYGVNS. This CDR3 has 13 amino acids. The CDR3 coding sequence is TGTGCCAGCAGTGAATTGATGGGTGGCGGCTACACCTTC. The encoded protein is CASSELMGGGYTF.

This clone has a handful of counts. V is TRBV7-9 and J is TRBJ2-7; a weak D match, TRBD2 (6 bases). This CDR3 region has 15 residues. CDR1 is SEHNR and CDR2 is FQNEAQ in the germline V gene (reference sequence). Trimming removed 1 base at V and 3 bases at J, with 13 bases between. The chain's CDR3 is CASSLVGTSLYEQYF. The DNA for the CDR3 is TGTGCCAGCAGCTTAGTAGGGACTTCTCTCTACGAGCAGTACTTC. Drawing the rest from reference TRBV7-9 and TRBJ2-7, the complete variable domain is DTGVSQNPRHKITKRGQNVTFRCDPISEHNRLYWYRQTLGQGPEFLTYFQNEAQLEKSRLLSDRFSAERPKGSFSTLEIQRTEQGDSAMYLCASSLVGTSLYEQYFGPGTRLTVT.

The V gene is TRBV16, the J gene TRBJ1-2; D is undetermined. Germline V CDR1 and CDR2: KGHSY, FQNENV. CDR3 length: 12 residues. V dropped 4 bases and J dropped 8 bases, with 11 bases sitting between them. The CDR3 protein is CASSPSFGGYTF. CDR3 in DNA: TGTGCCAGCAGCCCCTCCTTTGGAGGCTACACCTTC.

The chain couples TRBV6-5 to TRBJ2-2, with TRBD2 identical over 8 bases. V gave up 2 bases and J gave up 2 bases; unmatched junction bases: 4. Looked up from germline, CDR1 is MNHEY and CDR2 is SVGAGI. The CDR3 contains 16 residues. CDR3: CASSYLLAGNTGELFF. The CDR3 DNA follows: TGTGCCAGCAGTTACCTCTTAGCGGGAAACACCGGGGAGCTGTTTTTT.

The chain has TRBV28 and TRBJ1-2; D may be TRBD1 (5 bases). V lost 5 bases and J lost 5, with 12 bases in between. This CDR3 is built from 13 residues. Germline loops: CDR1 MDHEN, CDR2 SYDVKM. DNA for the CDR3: TGTGCCAGCAGTGCCGGGACGAGATATGGCTACACCTTC. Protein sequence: CASSAGTRYGYTF.

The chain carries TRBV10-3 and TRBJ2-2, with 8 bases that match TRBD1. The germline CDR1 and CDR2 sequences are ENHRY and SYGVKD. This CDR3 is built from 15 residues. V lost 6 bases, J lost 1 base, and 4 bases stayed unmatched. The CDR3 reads CAISPGTGNTGELFF. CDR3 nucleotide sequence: TGTGCCATCAGCCCCGGGACAGGGAACACCGGGGAGCTGTTTTTT.

In DNA form, the CDR3 reads TGCAGCGTGGAGACACAGGGAGGCACTGAAGCTTTCTTT. Translating it yields CSVETQGGTEAFF. V usage is TRBV29-1 and J usage is TRBJ1-1; D possibly corresponds to TRBD1 (6 bases). The V end was cut by 6 bases, the J end by 4 bases, with 15 bases between. The CDR3 is 13 residues long. The germline gives CDR1 SQVTM, CDR2 ANQGSEA.

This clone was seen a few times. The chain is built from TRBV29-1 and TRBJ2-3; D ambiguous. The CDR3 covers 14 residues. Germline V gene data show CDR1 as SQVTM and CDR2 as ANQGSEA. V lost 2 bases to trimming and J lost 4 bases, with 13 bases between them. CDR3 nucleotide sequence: TGCAGCGTTGAACGTGGACCGAGTGCAGATACGCAGTATTTT. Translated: CSVERGPSADTQYF.